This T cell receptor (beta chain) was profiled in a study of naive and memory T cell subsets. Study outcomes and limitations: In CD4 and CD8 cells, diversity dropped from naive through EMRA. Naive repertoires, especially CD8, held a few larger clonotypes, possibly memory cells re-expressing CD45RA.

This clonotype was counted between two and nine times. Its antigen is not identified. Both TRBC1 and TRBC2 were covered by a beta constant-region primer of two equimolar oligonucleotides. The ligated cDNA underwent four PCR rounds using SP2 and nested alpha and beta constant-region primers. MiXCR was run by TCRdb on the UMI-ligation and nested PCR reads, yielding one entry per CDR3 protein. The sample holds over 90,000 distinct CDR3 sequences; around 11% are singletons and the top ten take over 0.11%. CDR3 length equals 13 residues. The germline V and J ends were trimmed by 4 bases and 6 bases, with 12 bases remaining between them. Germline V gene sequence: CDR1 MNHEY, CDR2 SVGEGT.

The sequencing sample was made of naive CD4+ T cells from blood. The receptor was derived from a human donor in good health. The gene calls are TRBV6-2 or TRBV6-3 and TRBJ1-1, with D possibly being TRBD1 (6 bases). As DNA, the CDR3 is TGTGCCAGCAGTTGGGGGGGGGCGTCTGAAGCTTTCTTT. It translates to CASSWGGASEAFF.